This is a list of T cell receptor beta chains from one sample in a study of blood T cell repertoires in COVID-19. Profiled with immunoSEQ multiplex PCR; TCRdb holds only in-frame clones, not every one. This repertoire shows under 300,000 clones, roughly 88% found once; its top ten account for 0.65% to 0.9%. The sequenced material came from peripheral blood. These receptors were collected from a woman in her twenties or thirties with acute or convalescent COVID-19. CDR3s include the opening cysteine and the closing phenylalanine or tryptophan. The D gene is left open where the match is weak. The size of a clone is reported for some rows only, either as once, few or many, or as a class for expanded clones.

abundance: .; d_gene: .; v_gene: TRBV19; j_gene: TRBJ1-1; CDR3aa: CASSMGLRDTEAFF; CDR3nt: TGTGCCAGTAGTATGGGTCTGAGGGACACTGAAGCTTTCTTT
abundance: .; d_gene: .; v_gene: TRBV11-2; j_gene: TRBJ1-4; CDR3aa: CASSEAGQRNEKLFF; CDR3nt: TGTGCCAGCAGTGAAGCGGGTCAGAGAAATGAAAAACTGTTTTTT
abundance: .; d_gene: TRBD2; v_gene: TRBV11-3; j_gene: TRBJ2-3; CDR3aa: CASSLGAGADTQYF; CDR3nt: TGTGCCAGCAGCTTGGGAGCGGGAGCAGATACGCAGTATTTT
abundance: .; d_gene: TRBD1; v_gene: TRBV27; j_gene: TRBJ2-1; CDR3aa: CASSFRTGYNEQFF; CDR3nt: TGTGCCAGCAGTTTCCGGACAGGCTACAATGAGCAGTTCTTC
abundance: .; d_gene: TRBD1; v_gene: TRBV5-1; j_gene: TRBJ2-5; CDR3aa: CASSPGDRDGTQYF; CDR3nt: TGCGCCAGCAGCCCAGGGGACAGGGATGGGACCCAGTACTTC
abundance: .; d_gene: .; v_gene: TRBV18; j_gene: TRBJ1-2; CDR3aa: CASSSSAGSWTF; CDR3nt: TGTGCCAGCTCATCATCCGCCGGGTCTTGGACCTTC
abundance: .; d_gene: TRBD1; v_gene: TRBV19; j_gene: TRBJ1-6; CDR3aa: CASRTGTGLSPLHF; CDR3nt: TGTGCCAGTAGAACGGGGACAGGGCTTTCACCCCTCCACTTT
abundance: .; d_gene: .; v_gene: TRBV18; j_gene: TRBJ1-2; CDR3aa: CASSPKGGSYGYTF; CDR3nt: TGTGCCAGCTCACCGAAGGGAGGAAGCTATGGCTACACCTTC
abundance: .; d_gene: .; v_gene: TRBV30; j_gene: TRBJ1-1; CDR3aa: CAWRKSVNTEAFF; CDR3nt: TGTGCCTGGAGAAAGTCGGTGAACACTGAAGCTTTCTTT
abundance: .; d_gene: .; v_gene: TRBV15; j_gene: TRBJ1-5; CDR3aa: CATSPGGNQPQHF; CDR3nt: TGTGCCACCAGCCCGGGTGGAAATCAGCCCCAGCATTTT
abundance: .; d_gene: TRBD1; v_gene: TRBV15; j_gene: TRBJ1-2; CDR3aa: CATSRVGTGYGYTF; CDR3nt: TGTGCCACCAGCAGAGTCGGGACAGGGTACGGCTACACCTTC
abundance: once; d_gene: TRBD2; v_gene: TRBV5-6; j_gene: TRBJ2-1; CDR3aa: CASSLGASGRYNEQFF; CDR3nt: TGTGCCAGCAGCTTGGGGGCTAGCGGGAGGTACAATGAGCAGTTCTTC
abundance: .; d_gene: TRBD2; v_gene: TRBV11-2; j_gene: TRBJ2-2; CDR3aa: CASSPRTSGWMDTGELFF; CDR3nt: TGTGCCAGCAGCCCCCGGACTAGCGGGTGGATGGACACCGGGGAGCTGTTTTTT
abundance: .; d_gene: TRBD1; v_gene: TRBV5-1; j_gene: TRBJ1-2; CDR3aa: CASSPFPTGVYGYTF; CDR3nt: TGCGCCAGCAGCCCCTTCCCGACAGGGGTCTATGGCTACACCTTC
abundance: .; d_gene: .; v_gene: TRBV7-2; j_gene: TRBJ1-6; CDR3aa: CASSAQGSYNSPLHF; CDR3nt: TGTGCCAGCAGCGCCCAGGGCTCCTATAATTCACCCCTCCACTTT
abundance: once; d_gene: .; v_gene: TRBV7-2; j_gene: TRBJ1-6; CDR3aa: CASSLVGRVVTNSPLHF; CDR3nt: TGTGCCAGCAGCTTAGTTGGCAGGGTAGTGACTAATTCACCCCTCCACTTT
abundance: .; d_gene: .; v_gene: TRBV30; j_gene: TRBJ2-7; CDR3aa: CAWSRKPPYEQYF; CDR3nt: TGTGCCTGGAGTCGAAAGCCCCCCTACGAGCAGTACTTC
abundance: .; d_gene: TRBD2; v_gene: TRBV5-1; j_gene: TRBJ2-1; CDR3aa: CASSLLAGETNEQFF; CDR3nt: TGCGCCAGCAGCTTACTAGCGGGAGAAACCAATGAGCAGTTCTTC
abundance: .; d_gene: TRBD2; v_gene: TRBV11-3; j_gene: TRBJ2-2; CDR3aa: CASSLVLAAANTGELFF; CDR3nt: TGTGCCAGCAGCTTAGTGCTAGCGGCCGCGAACACCGGGGAGCTGTTTTTT
abundance: .; d_gene: TRBD2; v_gene: TRBV5-4; j_gene: TRBJ2-7; CDR3aa: CASSLEVGLAGDEQYF; CDR3nt: TGTGCCAGCAGCTTGGAGGTCGGACTAGCGGGAGACGAGCAGTACTTC
abundance: .; d_gene: TRBD2; v_gene: TRBV7-2; j_gene: TRBJ2-7; CDR3aa: CASSWRTSGSQAYEQYF; CDR3nt: TGTGCCAGCAGCTGGCGGACTAGCGGGAGCCAAGCCTACGAGCAGTACTTC
abundance: .; d_gene: TRBD1; v_gene: TRBV30; j_gene: TRBJ1-6; CDR3aa: CAWSDRGNSPLHF; CDR3nt: TGTGCCTGGAGTGACAGGGGAAATTCACCCCTCCACTTT